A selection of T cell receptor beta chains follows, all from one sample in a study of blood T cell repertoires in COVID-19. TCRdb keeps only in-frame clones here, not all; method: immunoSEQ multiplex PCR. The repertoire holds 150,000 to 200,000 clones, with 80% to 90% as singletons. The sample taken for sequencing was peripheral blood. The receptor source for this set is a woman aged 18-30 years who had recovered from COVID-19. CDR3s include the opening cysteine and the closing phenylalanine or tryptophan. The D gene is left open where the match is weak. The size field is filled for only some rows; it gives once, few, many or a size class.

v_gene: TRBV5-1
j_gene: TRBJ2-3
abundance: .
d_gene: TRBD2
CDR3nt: TGCGCCAGCAGCTTGGCCGGGACTAGCGGGGATACGCAGTATTTT
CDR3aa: CASSLAGTSGDTQYF

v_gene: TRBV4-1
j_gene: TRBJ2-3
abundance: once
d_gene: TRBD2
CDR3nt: TGCGCCAGCAGCCAATCCCTAGCGGGAAAGGATACGCAGTATTTT
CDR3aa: CASSQSLAGKDTQYF

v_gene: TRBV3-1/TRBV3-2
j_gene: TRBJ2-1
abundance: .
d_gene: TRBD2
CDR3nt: TGTGCCAGCAGCCCAAGGTGGGGACTAGCGGGGGACAATGAGCAGTTCTTC
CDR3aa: CASSPRWGLAGDNEQFF

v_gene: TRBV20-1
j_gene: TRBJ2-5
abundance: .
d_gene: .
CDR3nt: TGCAGTGCTAGTGGGACTGTCTCCTGGTCCCAGTACTTC
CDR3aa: CSASGTVSWSQYF

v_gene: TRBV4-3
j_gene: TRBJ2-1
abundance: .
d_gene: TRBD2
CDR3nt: TGCGCCAGCAGCCACATTGGCGGGGGTTCTCCCTACAATGAGCAGTTCTTC
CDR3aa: CASSHIGGGSPYNEQFF

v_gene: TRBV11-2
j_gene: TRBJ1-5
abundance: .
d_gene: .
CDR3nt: TGTGCCAGCAGCAAGGGGCCCTATAGCAATCAGCCCCAGCATTTT
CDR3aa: CASSKGPYSNQPQHF

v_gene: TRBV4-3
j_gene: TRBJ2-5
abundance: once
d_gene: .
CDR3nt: TGCGCCAGCAGCCAAGAAGTGTTAGAAGAGACCCAGTACTTC
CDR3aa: CASSQEVLEETQYF

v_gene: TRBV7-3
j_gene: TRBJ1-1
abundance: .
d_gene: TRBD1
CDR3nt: TGTGCCAGCAGCGCCTTCGGGACAGGGACTGAAGCTTTCTTT
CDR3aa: CASSAFGTGTEAFF

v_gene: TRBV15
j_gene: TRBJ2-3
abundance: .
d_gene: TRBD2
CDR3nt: TGTGCCACCAGCTCCACGACTAGCGGGGGGCCAGATACGCAGTATTTT
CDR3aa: CATSSTTSGGPDTQYF

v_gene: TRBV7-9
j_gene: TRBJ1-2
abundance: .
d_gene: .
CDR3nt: TGTGCCAGCAGCCCACTCGGACTGTTGGGGGGCTACACCTTC
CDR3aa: CASSPLGLLGGYTF

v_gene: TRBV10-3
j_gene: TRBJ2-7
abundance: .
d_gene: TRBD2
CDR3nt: TGTGCCATCACAGGTAGCGGGGGGGACGAGCAGTACTTC
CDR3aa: CAITGSGGDEQYF

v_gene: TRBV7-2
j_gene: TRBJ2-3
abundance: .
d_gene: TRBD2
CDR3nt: TGTGCCAGCAGCCTTACTAGCGGGGGGGGAGATACGCAGTATTTT
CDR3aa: CASSLTSGGGDTQYF

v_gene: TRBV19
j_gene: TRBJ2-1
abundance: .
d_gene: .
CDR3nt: TGTGCCAGTAGTATAGATAGCGGACCCTCCTACAATGAGCAGTTCTTC
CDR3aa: CASSIDSGPSYNEQFF

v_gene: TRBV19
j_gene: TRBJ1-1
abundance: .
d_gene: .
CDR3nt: TGTGCCAGTAGTGCGGGATCGAACACTGAAGCTTTCTTT
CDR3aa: CASSAGSNTEAFF

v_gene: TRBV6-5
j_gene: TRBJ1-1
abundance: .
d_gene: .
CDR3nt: TGTGCCAGCACCTCACGGTACACTGAAGCTTTCTTT
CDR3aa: CASTSRYTEAFF

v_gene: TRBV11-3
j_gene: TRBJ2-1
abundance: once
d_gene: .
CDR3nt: TGTGCCAGCAGCCAACGGACGAGAGGGGGCTACAATGAGCAGTTCTTC
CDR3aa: CASSQRTRGGYNEQFF

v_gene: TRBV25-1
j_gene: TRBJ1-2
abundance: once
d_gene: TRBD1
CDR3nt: TGTGCCAGCAGTGTGACCGGGACAGGAATGAGTTACACCTTC
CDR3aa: CASSVTGTGMSYTF

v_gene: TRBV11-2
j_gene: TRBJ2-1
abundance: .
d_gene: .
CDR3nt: TGTGCCAGCAGCCCCCCAAGGTCAGGGCGTTACAATGAGCAGTTCTTC
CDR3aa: CASSPPRSGRYNEQFF

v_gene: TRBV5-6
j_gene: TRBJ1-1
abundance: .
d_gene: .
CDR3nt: TGTGCCAGCAGCCTGAGGGGGAAAGAAGCTTTCTTT
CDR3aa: CASSLRGKEAFF

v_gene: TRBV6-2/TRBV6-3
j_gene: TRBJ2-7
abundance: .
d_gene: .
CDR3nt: TGTGCCAGCAGTTACGGAGCCGCCTACGAGCAGTACTTC
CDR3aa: CASSYGAAYEQYF

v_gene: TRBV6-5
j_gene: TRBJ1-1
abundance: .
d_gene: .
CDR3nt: TGTGCCAGCACATGGAGGCCAGGAACTGAAGCTTTCTTT
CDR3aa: CASTWRPGTEAFF

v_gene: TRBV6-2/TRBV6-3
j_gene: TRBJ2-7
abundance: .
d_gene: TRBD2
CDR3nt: TGTGCCAGCAGTTACCGACTAGCGGGGGGGATGTACGAGCAGTACTTC
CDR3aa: CASSYRLAGGMYEQYF

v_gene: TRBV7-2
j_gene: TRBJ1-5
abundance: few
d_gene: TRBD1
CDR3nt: TGTGCCAGCAGCTTCTGGACAGGGGGCCAGCCCCAGCATTTT
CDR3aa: CASSFWTGGQPQHF

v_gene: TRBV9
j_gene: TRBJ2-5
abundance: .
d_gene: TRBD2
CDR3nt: TGTGCCAGCAGCGTTTCCAGCGGGGGGGCGGAGACCCAGTACTTC
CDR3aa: CASSVSSGGAETQYF

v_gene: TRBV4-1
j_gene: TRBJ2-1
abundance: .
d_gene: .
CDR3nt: TGCGCCAGCAGCCAGCGTAATAGCGGCTACAATGAGCAGTTCTTC
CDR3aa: CASSQRNSGYNEQFF

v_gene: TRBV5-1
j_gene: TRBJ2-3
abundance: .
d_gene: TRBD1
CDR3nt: TGCGCCAGCAGCTGGCAGGGGGCGGCAGATACGCAGTATTTT
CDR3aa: CASSWQGAADTQYF

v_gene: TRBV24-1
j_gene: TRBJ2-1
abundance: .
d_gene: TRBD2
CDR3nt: TGTGCCACCAGTGATCGCCTGGGGACTAGGCACAATGAGCAGTTCTTC
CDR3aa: CATSDRLGTRHNEQFF

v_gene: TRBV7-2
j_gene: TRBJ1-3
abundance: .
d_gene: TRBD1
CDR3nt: TGTGCCAGCAGCTCATTAGGACAGGGGGGAAACACCATATATTTT
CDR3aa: CASSSLGQGGNTIYF

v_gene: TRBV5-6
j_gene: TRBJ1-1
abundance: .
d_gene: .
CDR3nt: TGTGCCAGCAGCCCCCTTTCCGGGAGGACTGAAGCTTTCTTT
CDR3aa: CASSPLSGRTEAFF

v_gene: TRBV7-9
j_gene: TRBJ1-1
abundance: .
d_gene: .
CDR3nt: TGTGCCAGCAGCCCCCGGGGGACTGAAGCTTTCTTT
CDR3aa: CASSPRGTEAFF

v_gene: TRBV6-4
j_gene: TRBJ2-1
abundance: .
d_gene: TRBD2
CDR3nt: TGTGCCAGCAGTGTCGGGACTAGCGGGGACAATGAGCAGTTCTTC
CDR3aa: CASSVGTSGDNEQFF

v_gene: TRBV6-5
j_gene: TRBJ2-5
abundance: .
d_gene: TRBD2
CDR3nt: TGTGCCACCAGAGGACTAGTCTACGAGACCCAGTACTTC
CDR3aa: CATRGLVYETQYF

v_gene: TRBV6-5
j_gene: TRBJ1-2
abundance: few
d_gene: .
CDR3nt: TGTGCCAGCAGCAAATACAGGGTCGGGTATGGCTACACCTTC
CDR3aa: CASSKYRVGYGYTF

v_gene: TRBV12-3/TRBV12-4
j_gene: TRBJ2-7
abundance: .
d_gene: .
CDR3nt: TGTGCCAGCAGTCCCCAGGGGCCCTACGAGCAGTACTTC
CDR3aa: CASSPQGPYEQYF

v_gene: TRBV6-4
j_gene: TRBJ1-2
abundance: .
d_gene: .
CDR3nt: TGTGCCAGCAGTGCCAGTGGCTATGGCTACACCTTC
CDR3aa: CASSASGYGYTF

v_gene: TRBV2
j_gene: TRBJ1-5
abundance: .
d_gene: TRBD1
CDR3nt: TGTGCCAGCAGCCTCGGATCGGCAGGGGGCCAGCCCCAGCATTTT
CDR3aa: CASSLGSAGGQPQHF

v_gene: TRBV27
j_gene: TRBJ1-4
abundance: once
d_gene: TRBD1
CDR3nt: TGTGCCAGCACCGTGACAGGGGGGAATGAAAAACTGTTTTTT
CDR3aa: CASTVTGGNEKLFF

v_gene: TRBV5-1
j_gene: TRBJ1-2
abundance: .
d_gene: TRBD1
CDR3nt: TGCGCCAGCACCTGGCAGCAGGGGGGTTCCGGTTATGGCGGCTACACCTTC
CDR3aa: CASTWQQGGSGYGGYTF

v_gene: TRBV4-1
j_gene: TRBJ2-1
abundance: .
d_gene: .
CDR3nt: TGCGCCAGCAGCCAAGATTGGTCAGGGATGGGCAATGAGCAGTTCTTC
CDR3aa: CASSQDWSGMGNEQFF

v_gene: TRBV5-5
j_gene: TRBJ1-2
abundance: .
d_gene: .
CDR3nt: TGTGCCAGCAGCCCCGAGAACTATGGCTACACCTTC
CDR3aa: CASSPENYGYTF

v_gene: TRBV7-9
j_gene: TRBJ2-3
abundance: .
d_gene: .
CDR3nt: TGTGCCAGCAGCTTAGGTCACCGGACAACTAGCACAGATACGCAGTATTTT
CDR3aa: CASSLGHRTTSTDTQYF

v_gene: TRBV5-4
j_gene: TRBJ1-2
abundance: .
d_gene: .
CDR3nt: TGTGCCAGCAGCCCCCAGGGAGGTGGCTACACCTTC
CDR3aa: CASSPQGGGYTF

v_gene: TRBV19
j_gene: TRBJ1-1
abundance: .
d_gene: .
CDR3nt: TGTGCCAGTAGTATAGATACCAGGTTTGAAGCTTTCTTT
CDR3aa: CASSIDTRFEAFF

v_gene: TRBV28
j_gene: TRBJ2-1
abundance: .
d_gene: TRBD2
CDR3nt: TGTGCCAGCAGTTTATTCCGATTAACTAGCGGGAAAGGGGGGGCAAATGAGCAGTTCTTC
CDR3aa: CASSLFRLTSGKGGANEQFF

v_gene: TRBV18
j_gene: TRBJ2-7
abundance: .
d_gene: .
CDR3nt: TGTGCCAGCTCACCTCCCCCTGCAGGGGAGTCAGGTGAGCAGTACTTC
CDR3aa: CASSPPPAGESGEQYF

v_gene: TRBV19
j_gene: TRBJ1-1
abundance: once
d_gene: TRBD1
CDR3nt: TGTGCCAGTTTGGGACAGTCGAACACTGAAGCTTTCTTT
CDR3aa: CASLGQSNTEAFF

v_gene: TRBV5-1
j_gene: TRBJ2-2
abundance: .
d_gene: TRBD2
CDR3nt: TGCGCCAGCAGCTTGTCTTTGACTAGCGGGAGAGGTAGCACCGGGGAGCTGTTTTTT
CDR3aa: CASSLSLTSGRGSTGELFF